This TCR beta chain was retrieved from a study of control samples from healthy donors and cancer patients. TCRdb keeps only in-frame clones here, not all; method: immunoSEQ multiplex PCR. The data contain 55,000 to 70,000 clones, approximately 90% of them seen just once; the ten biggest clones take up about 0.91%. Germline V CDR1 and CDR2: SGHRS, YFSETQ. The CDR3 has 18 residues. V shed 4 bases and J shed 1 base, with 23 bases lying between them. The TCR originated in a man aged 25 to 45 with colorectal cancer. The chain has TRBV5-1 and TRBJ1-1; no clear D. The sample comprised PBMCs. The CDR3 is CASSIGILNSPRNTEAFF. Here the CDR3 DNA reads TGCGCCAGCAGCATCGGGATTCTTAATAGTCCCCGGAACACTGAAGCTTTCTTT.